Sequencing of this TCR beta chain was carried out in a study of cytomegalovirus exposure and HLA in healthy donors. PCR involved 60 Vbeta and 13 Jbeta primers. Generated by immunoSEQ multiplex PCR, the TCRdb table keeps only in-frame clones and is missing some. There are around 33,000 clones in the sample; over 90% occur only once, and 2% to 3% lies in the top ten. This clone was observed once. Looked up from germline, CDR1 is MNHEY and CDR2 is SVGAGI. Deletions cut 6 bases from V and 0 bases from J, with 5 bases between. This CDR3 comprises 12 residues. This sequence originates from a woman aged 18-29 years in good health and CMV-seronegative. The rearrangement joins TRBV6-5 to TRBJ2-5; D call uncertain. The source material was PBMCs. The CDR3 DNA sequence: TGTGCCAGCAGCAGCGACCAAGAGACCCAGTACTTC. Translation gives CASSSDQETQYF.